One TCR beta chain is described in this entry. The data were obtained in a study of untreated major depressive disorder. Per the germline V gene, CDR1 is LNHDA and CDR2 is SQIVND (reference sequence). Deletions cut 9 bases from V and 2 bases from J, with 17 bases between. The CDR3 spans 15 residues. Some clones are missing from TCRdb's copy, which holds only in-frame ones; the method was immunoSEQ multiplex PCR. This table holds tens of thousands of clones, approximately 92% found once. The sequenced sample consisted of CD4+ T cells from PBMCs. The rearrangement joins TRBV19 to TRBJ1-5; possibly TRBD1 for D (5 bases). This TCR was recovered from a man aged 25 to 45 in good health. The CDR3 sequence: CASRPERGRNQPQHF. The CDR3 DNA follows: TGTGCCAGCCGACCTGAGCGGGGACGCAATCAGCCCCAGCATTTT.